Described below is a single T cell receptor (beta chain) sequence and its context. Its antigen is unidentified. The CDR3 is 19 residues long. Germline V CDR1 and CDR2: SGHTA, FQGTGA. V was pared by 4 bases and J by 3 bases, with 27 bases between. The sample comes from a study of blood T cells in healthy people across ages. Sample-barcoded 5' priming and a J-beta primer mix drove a second PCR of 7 to 11 cycles. The template-switch adaptor, which had 12 random nucleotides, put a tag on each cDNA molecule. TCRdb re-called the 5' RACE reads through MiXCR, storing one row per CDR3 protein. The sample contains over 1,500,000 distinct CDR3 sequences, roughly two fifths of which appear only once. Study-wide points: Measured against age, TCR beta diversity per million T cells decreased in a roughly linear manner. Comparison with aged donors showed that long-lived donors had more naive CD4+ cells and higher diversity.

The receptor was derived from a human donor in good health. V and J are TRBV7-3 and TRBJ1-2, with a weak D call TRBD1 (5 bases). The specimen was blood. The CDR3 loop reads CASSSTTKSKGDKYYGYTF. CDR3 in DNA: TGTGCCAGCAGCTCCACGACAAAAAGCAAAGGGGATAAGTACTATGGCTACACCTTC. Using reference TRBV7-3 and TRBJ1-2 for the parts outside the CDR3, the full variable domain is GAGVSQTPSNKVTEKGKYVELRCDPISGHTALYWYRQSLGQGPEFLIYFQGTGAADDSGLPNDRFFAVRPEGSVSTLKIQRTERGDSAVYLCASSSTTKSKGDKYYGYTFGSGTRLTVV.